The present T cell receptor (beta chain) was sequenced within a study of T cell responses to AZD1222 COVID-19 vaccine. Sequencing was performed with immunoSEQ multiplex PCR; in TCRdb, only in-frame clones are kept and a portion is missing. The profile shows 95,000 to 150,000 clones, roughly nine tenths of them singletons. This clone was observed a handful of times. The V gene end was trimmed by 6 bases and the J gene end by 7 bases; junction bases not matched to a gene: 9. The CDR3 consists of 14 residues. Per germline, CDR1 SNHLY and CDR2 FYNNEI. The chain has TRBV2 and TRBJ1-2, with 9 bases lining up with TRBD1. This specimen consisted of peripheral blood, obtained 28 days after the second AZD1222 dose. The sequence was obtained from an adult who received the AZD1222 COVID-19 vaccine. CDR3 DNA sequence: TGTGCCAGCAGCCTACGGACAGGGGAGGCTGGCTACACCTTC. Its translation is CASSLRTGEAGYTF.